This TCR beta chain was recorded in a study of type 1 regulatory T cells. Study-level information: An in vitro protocol generated T-allo10, a Tr1-enriched, alloantigen-specific CD4 T cell product.

Each CDR3 protein is one row after TCRdb ran MiXCR on the reads. This table has tens of thousands of distinct CDR3 sequences, more than 45% appearing once. Germline CDR1 is SNHLY and CDR2 is FYNNEI. The CDR3 runs to 15 residues. V lost 2 bases, J lost 2 bases, and 7 bases lay in between. As to this clonotype: Its antigen is still unknown.

The sample taken for sequencing was cultured non-Tr1 T cells, either the whole culture or a sorted T cell fraction (not recorded which). This sequence originates from a human donor in good health. This chain links TRBV2 with TRBJ1-6; no definite D call. Here the CDR3 reads CASSEQDPYNSPLHF. CDR3 sequence (DNA): TGTGCCAGCAGTGAACAGGACCCCTATAATTCACCCCTCCACTTT.